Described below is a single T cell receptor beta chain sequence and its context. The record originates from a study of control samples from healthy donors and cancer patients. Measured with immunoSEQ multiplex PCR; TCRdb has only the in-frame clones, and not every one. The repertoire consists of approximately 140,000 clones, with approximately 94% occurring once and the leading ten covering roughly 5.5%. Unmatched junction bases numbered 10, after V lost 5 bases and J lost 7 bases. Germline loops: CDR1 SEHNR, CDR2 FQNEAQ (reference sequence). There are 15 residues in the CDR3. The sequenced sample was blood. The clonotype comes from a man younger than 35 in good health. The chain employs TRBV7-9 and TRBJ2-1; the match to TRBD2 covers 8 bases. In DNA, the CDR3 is TGTGCCAGCAGCAAGAGCGGGAGCTACTATAATGAGCAGTTCTTC. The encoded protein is CASSKSGSYYNEQFF.